These T cell receptor beta chains were read from a single sample in a study of beta chain features in type 1 diabetes. Using immunoSEQ multiplex PCR, the repertoire was profiled, and TCRdb retains in-frame clones only, with some absent. The data hold tens of thousands of clones, with approximately 70% observed a single time. The sequenced material came from Tregs from blood. The receptors were gathered from a man younger than 45 with type 1 diabetes. Some clones in this sample may be carry-over from other donors' samples. Each CDR3 is given with its conserved first and last residue. D genes are given only for firm matches. Size is stated for part of the rows, as once, few or many counts, or as a class when the clone is expanded.

V,D,J,size,CDR3,DNA
TRBV7-2,-,TRBJ1-1,-,CASSLTGGTEAFF,TGTGCCAGCAGCTTGACGGGGGGCACTGAAGCTTTCTTT
TRBV7-2,-,TRBJ2-1,-,CASRIGGLSYNEQFF,TGTGCCAGCAGGATCGGCGGCCTCTCCTACAATGAGCAGTTCTTC
TRBV2,TRBD2,TRBJ2-7,-,CASKSGGTYEQYF,TGTGCCAGCAAAAGCGGGGGGACCTACGAGCAGTACTTC
TRBV7-8,TRBD1,TRBJ1-6,-,CASSSDRRDNFFNNSPLHF,TGTGCCAGCAGCTCGGACAGGCGAGATAACTTCTTCAATAATTCACCCCTCCACTTT
TRBV6-4,-,TRBJ1-1,-,CASSDSLGAEAFF,TGTGCCAGCAGTGACTCCTTGGGCGCTGAAGCTTTCTTT
TRBV5-4,TRBD2,TRBJ2-3,-,CASSLGSTGGASDTQYF,TGTGCCAGCAGCTTAGGCTCTACCGGGGGGGCCTCAGATACGCAGTATTTT
TRBV18,-,TRBJ1-5,once,CASSPQGEQPQHF,TGTGCCAGCTCACCACAGGGGGAACAGCCCCAGCATTTT
TRBV28,TRBD2,TRBJ2-7,-,CASSPTSGASRQYF,TGTGCCAGCAGTCCTACTAGCGGGGCTAGTAGGCAGTACTTC
TRBV5-3,TRBD2,TRBJ2-1,-,CARGRLGTISIFVDEQFF,TGTGCCAGGGGCAGACTGGGGACTATTAGTATTTTTGTTGATGAGCAGTTCTTC
TRBV7-9,-,TRBJ2-7,medium-sized,CASSPTFQRQPRSSYEQYF,TGTGCCAGCAGCCCCACGTTCCAGAGACAGCCTCGGAGCTCCTACGAGCAGTACTTC
TRBV7-9,-,TRBJ1-2,-,CASSLSLTDYGYTF,TGTGCCAGCAGCCTTTCGCTGACAGACTATGGCTACACCTTC
TRBV10-3,-,TRBJ2-2,-,CAISPSQGTGELFF,TGTGCCATCAGCCCTTCCCAGGGGACCGGGGAGCTGTTTTTT
TRBV27,TRBD2,TRBJ2-7,-,CASSLGLASSYEQYF,TGTGCCAGCAGTTTGGGACTAGCGAGCTCCTACGAGCAGTACTTC